This T cell receptor beta chain was retrieved from a study of blood T cell repertoires in COVID-19. Overall study: Sources were T cells, B-cell-depleted T cells, or PBMCs; the material itself was cDNA or gDNA.

Allocation to cohorts depended on clinical history reported by the participants. This CDR3 has 13 amino acids. Germline-derived CDR1 and CDR2 are PRHDT and FYEKMQ (reference sequence). Trimming removed 5 bases from V and 3 bases from J, with 8 bases in between. TCRdb's table, derived via immunoSEQ multiplex PCR, lists solely in-frame clones and lacks some. This table holds about 410,000 clones, around 92% found once. This clonotype originated in a woman in her thirties who had recovered from COVID-19. The chain has TRBV13 and TRBJ2-1; D may be TRBD1 (6 bases). Material for sequencing was PBMCs or T cells enriched from blood (not recorded which). The CDR3 DNA is TGTGCCAGCAGCCAACAGGGCTACAATGAGCAGTTCTTC. The encoded protein is CASSQQGYNEQFF.